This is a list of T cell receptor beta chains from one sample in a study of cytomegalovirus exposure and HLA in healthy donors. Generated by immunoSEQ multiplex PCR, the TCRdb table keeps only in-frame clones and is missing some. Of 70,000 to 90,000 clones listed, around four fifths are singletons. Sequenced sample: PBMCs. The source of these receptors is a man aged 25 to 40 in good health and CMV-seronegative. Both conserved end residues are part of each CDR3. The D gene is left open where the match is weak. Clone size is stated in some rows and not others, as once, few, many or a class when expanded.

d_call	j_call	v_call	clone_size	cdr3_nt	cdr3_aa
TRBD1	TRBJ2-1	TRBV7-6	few	TGTGCCAGCAGCCGAAGGGCCGGGACAGGGGCCAATGAGCAGTTCTTC	CASSRRAGTGANEQFF
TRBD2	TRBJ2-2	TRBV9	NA	TGTGCCAGCAGCGTAGCTGGCCAACCGTTTCGCGGACTAGCGGGAGGTAATTACACCGGGGAGCTGTTTTTT	CASSVAGQPFRGLAGGNYTGELFF
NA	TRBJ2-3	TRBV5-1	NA	TGCGCCAGCAGCTTGACGGAGGTTTCAGGCACAGATACGCAGTATTTT	CASSLTEVSGTDTQYF
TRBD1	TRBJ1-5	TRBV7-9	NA	TGTGCCAGCAGCTTCGAGGACAGGGCCCAGCATTTT	CASSFEDRAQHF
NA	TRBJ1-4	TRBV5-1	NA	TGCGCCAGCAGCTTGGGGCAGGGCACTAATGAAAAACTGTTTTTT	CASSLGQGTNEKLFF
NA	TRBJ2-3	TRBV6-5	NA	TGTGCCAGCACCCCAAGGGGGGGAAAAACAGATACGCAGTATTTT	CASTPRGGKTDTQYF
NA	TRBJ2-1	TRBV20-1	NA	TGCAGTGCTAGAGATCGAGACATAAGGATCTTC	CSARDRDIRIF
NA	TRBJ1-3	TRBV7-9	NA	TGTGCCAGCAGCTTTAAAGAATCGGCTGGAAACACCATATATTTT	CASSFKESAGNTIYF
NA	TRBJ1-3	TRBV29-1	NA	TGCAGCGCAAAACTCAGGGGATCCTGGAACACCATATATTTT	CSAKLRGSWNTIYF
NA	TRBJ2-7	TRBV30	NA	TGTGCCTGGAACTTCGGTTACGAGCAGTACTTC	CAWNFGYEQYF
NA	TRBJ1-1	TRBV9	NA	TGTGCCAGCAGCGTAGTACAGAACACTGAAGCTTTCTTT	CASSVVQNTEAFF
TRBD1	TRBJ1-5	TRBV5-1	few	TGCGCCAGCAGCTTGGAGACAGGGGATCAGCCCCAGCATTTT	CASSLETGDQPQHF
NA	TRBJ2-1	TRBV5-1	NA	TGCGCCAGCAGGTGGGCCACAGGGCCGCAGTTCTTC	CASRWATGPQFF
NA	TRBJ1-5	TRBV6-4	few	TGTGCCAGAAGAATCAGCGAAGGGGGATGGGTGAATGACCAGCCCCAGCATTTT	CARRISEGGWVNDQPQHF
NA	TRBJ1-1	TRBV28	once	TGTGCCAGCAGCTCTGGGAGTGATATGAACACTGAAGCTTTCTTT	CASSSGSDMNTEAFF
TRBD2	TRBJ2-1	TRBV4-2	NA	TGTGCCAGCAGCCAAGATCCTCTGTCTAGCGGACCCTACAATGAGCAGTTCTTC	CASSQDPLSSGPYNEQFF
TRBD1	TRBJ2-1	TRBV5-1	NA	TGCGCCAGCAGCTACCCCAGGGGGCACAATGAGCAGTTCTTC	CASSYPRGHNEQFF
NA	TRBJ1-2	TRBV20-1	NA	TGCAGTGCCAGACAGGCTAATGGCTACACCTTC	CSARQANGYTF
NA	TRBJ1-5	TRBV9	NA	TGTGCCAGCAGCGTAGACAGGGATCAGCCCCAGCATTTT	CASSVDRDQPQHF
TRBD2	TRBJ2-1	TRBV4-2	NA	TGTGCCAGCAGCCAAGCGCAGAGGACTAGCGGGAGGGTCGGCCATGAGCAGTTCTTC	CASSQAQRTSGRVGHEQFF
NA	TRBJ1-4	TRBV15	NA	TGTGCCACCAGCAGAGACCTCAATGAAAAACTGTTTTTT	CATSRDLNEKLFF
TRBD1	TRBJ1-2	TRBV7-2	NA	TGTGCCAGCAGCTTAGATCTCGACAGGGACTATGGCTACACCTTC	CASSLDLDRDYGYTF
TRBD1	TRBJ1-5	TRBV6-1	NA	TGTGCCAGCAGCGGACAGGGGAGCACCCAGCATTTT	CASSGQGSTQHF
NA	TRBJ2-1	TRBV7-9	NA	TGTGCCAGCAGCTTTTCGGGGAATGAGCAGTTCTTC	CASSFSGNEQFF
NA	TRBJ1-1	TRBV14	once	TGTGCCAGCAGCCATCTCATTCGTCTTGGAGAGAGTCTCACTGAAGCTTTCTTT	CASSHLIRLGESLTEAFF
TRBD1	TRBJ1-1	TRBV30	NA	TGTGCCTGGAGTGACAGGGGTTTGAACACTGAAGCTTTCTTT	CAWSDRGLNTEAFF
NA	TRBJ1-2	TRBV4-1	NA	TGCGCCAGCAGCCAAGATCTAGGGGAAGGCTACACCTTC	CASSQDLGEGYTF
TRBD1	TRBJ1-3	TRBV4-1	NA	TGCGCCAGCAGCCAATCCGGGACAGGGGGTTACGACTCTGGAAACACCATATATTTT	CASSQSGTGGYDSGNTIYF
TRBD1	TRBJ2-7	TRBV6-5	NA	TGTGCCAGCAGTTCCGGGACAGCAATCTACGAGCAGTACTTC	CASSSGTAIYEQYF
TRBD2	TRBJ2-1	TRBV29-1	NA	TGCAGCGTCGTAGGCGGGAGGGTCTACAATGAGCAGTTCTTC	CSVVGGRVYNEQFF
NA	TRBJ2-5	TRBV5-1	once	TGCGCCAGCAGCTTGTCCCAGGGGTTGGGAGAGACCCAGTACTTC	CASSLSQGLGETQYF
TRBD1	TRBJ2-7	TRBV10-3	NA	TGTGCCATCAAGGTTGGACAGGGGAACCACGAGCAGTACTTC	CAIKVGQGNHEQYF
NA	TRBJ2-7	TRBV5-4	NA	TGTGCCAGCGGCTGGGCGGGCAGTTCCTCCTACGAGCAGTACTTC	CASGWAGSSSYEQYF
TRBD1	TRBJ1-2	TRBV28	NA	TGTGCCAGCAGCTCACTGGGGACAGGGAGCGGCTACACCTTC	CASSSLGTGSGYTF
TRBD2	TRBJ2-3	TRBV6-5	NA	TGTGCCAGCCGGCCTAGCGGGATAGATACGCAGTATTTT	CASRPSGIDTQYF
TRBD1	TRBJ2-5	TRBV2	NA	TGTGCCAGCAGTGACTGGTCGGGACAGGGGGCAGAGACCCAGTACTTC	CASSDWSGQGAETQYF
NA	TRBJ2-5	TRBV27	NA	TGTGCCAGCAGTTTAGTGGCATTAGAGACCCAGTACTTC	CASSLVALETQYF
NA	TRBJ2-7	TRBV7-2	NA	TGTGCCAGCAGCTTTGGTTGGCATTCCTACGAGCAGTACTTC	CASSFGWHSYEQYF
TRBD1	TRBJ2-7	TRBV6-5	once	TGTGCCAGCAGTCCAGGACAGGGGGTGTACGAGCAGTACTTC	CASSPGQGVYEQYF
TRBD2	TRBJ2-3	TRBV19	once	TGTGCCAGTAGTATTCTTAGCGGGAGGGATACGCAGTATTTT	CASSILSGRDTQYF
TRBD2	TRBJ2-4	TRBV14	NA	TGTGCCAGCAGCCAAGCACTAGCGGGGGCCCCGTCCTTC	CASSQALAGAPSF
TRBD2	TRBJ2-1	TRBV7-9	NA	TGTGCCAGCAGCGACGGGACTAGTCAGGGTGAGCAGTTCTTC	CASSDGTSQGEQFF
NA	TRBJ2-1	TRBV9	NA	TGTGCCAGCAGCGTAGGGGGGGGGACACGCAATGAGCAGTTCTTC	CASSVGGGTRNEQFF
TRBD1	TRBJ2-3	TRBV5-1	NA	TGCGCCAGCAGGCGGACTTCAACAGGGGGCGCGGTAGATACGCAGTATTTT	CASRRTSTGGAVDTQYF
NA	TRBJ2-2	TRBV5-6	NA	TGTGCCAGCAGCTTTGGGCCGGAGCTGTTTTTT	CASSFGPELFF
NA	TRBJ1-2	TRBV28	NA	TGTGCCAGCAGTCCCCCCGGCAGGGACTATTACGGCTACACCTTC	CASSPPGRDYYGYTF
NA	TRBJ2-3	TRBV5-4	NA	TGTGCCAGCAGCTTTGGAGGCACAGATACGCAGTATTTT	CASSFGGTDTQYF
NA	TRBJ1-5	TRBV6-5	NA	TGTGCCAGCAGTTACCGGGGGGCCTATCAGCCCCAGCATTTT	CASSYRGAYQPQHF
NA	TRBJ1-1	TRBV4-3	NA	TGCGCCAGCAGCGTCGCAGTTTACACTGAAGCTTTCTTT	CASSVAVYTEAFF
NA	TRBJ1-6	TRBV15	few	TGTGCCACCGGGGGGAGCTCCTATAATTCACCCCTCCACTTT	CATGGSSYNSPLHF
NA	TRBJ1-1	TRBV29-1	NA	TGCAGCGTTGGGGGCAGTGAAGCTTTCTTT	CSVGGSEAFF
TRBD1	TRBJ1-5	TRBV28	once	TGTGCCAGCAGCCCCGTCCAACAGGGGCGCGGTCAGCCCCAGCATTTT	CASSPVQQGRGQPQHF
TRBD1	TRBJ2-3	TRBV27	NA	TGTGCCAGCAGTTTAACAGGGGGCAAGGATACGCAGTATTTT	CASSLTGGKDTQYF
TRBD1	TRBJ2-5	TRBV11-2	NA	TGTGCCAGCAGCCGAGTGGGGACAGTCTTTGGGGAGACCCAGTACTTC	CASSRVGTVFGETQYF
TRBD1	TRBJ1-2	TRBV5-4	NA	TGTGCCAGCAGCTTGGACAGGGGCTCCAGTGGCTACACCTTC	CASSLDRGSSGYTF
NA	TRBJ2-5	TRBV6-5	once	TGTGTCAGCAGTCGGGGGACGTGGGAGACCCAGTACTTC	CVSSRGTWETQYF
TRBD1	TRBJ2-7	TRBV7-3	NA	TGTGCCAGCAGCGCGGGACAGGGAAGCTCCTACGAGCAGTACTTC	CASSAGQGSSYEQYF
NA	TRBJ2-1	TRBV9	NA	TGTGCCAGCAGCGTAGGTGCAGAATACAATGAGCAGTTCTTC	CASSVGAEYNEQFF